This T cell receptor beta chain stems from a study of regulatory T cells in long-lasting Graves disease. Broader study findings: Compared with new cases, persistent Graves' patients showed reduced TCR diversity. Limited sample numbers may have lowered accuracy. TRBV28, TRBJ1-2 and TRBJ2-5 were favored in persistent disease.

From germline, CDR1 is SQVTM and CDR2 ANQGSEA. The V end lost 6 bases, the J end lost 2 bases, and 11 bases lay between the germline ends. The CDR3 runs 14 residues. Both iRepertoire HTBI primers and Arm-PCR of CDR3 regions were used to build the TCR beta libraries. From the multiplex PCR reads, TCRdb called clonotypes with MiXCR, one entry per CDR3 protein. Found here are about 400,000 distinct CDR3 sequences, about 20% of them singletons; the top ten hold around 20%. This clonotype was counted only a few times. Its matching antigen is unknown. Time point noted: persistent/refractory GD, antithyroid drugs over 5 years with positive TRAb. Researchers made the TCR library from RNA that was extracted from PBMCs.

The source is a female donor with Graves disease. Sequencing was performed on peripheral blood mononuclear cells (PBMCs), taken when the disease was refractory, from a patient treated with antithyroid drugs. The chain is built from TRBV29-1 and TRBJ2-6; D uncertain. As DNA, the CDR3 is TGCAGCGTCCGAACCTCGGCTGGGGCCAACGTCCTGACTTTC. Encoded protein: CSVRTSAGANVLTF.